The T cell receptor (beta chain) described here comes from a study of blood T cell repertoires in COVID-19. Study background: PBMCs, B-cell-depleted T cells, or T cells provided the cDNA or gDNA that made up the material.

In the original processing: Reference gene primer amplification gave estimated nucleated cell counts. Assay: immunoSEQ multiplex PCR; the TCRdb copy retains only in-frame clones and omits some. For V, J and clone size, that table is used; D and trimming come from the DNA. The sample has 85,000 to 100,000 clones, 85% to 90% seen once. V dropped 4 bases and J dropped 4 bases, with 13 bases sitting between them. The CDR3 covers 14 residues. CDR1 is SGHRS, CDR2 YFSETQ, per germline. The chain is built from TRBV5-1 and TRBJ2-3; maybe TRBD2 (6 bases). The TCR was taken from a man in his 60s with acute or convalescent COVID-19. The source material was peripheral blood. The CDR3 here is CASSPGGSADTQYF. The CDR3 DNA sequence: TGCGCCAGCAGCCCTGGAGGGAGCGCAGATACGCAGTATTTT.